This TCR beta chain was sequenced in a study of T-cell reconstitution after alpha-beta-depleted transplantation in children. The TCRbeta library was prepared with unique molecular identifiers. TCRdb reanalysed the PCR reads using MiXCR and keeps one entry per CDR3 protein. Found here are some 400,000 distinct CDR3 sequences, around 21% of them singletons; the top ten hold 3.8%. CDR1 and CDR2 (germline): KGHDR, SFDVKD. CDR3 length: 15 residues. V lost 9 bases and J lost 3; bases outside the gene matches: 10. The V gene is TRBV24-1, the J gene TRBJ2-1, with TRBD2 matching over 7 bases. This clonotype was sampled from a human donor who donated a stem cell graft to a child with acute myeloid leukemia. The source material was PBMCs from the stem cell graft donor, sampled from the stem cell graft. CDR3 DNA: TGTGCCACCGGGATCGGGCTAGCGGACTACAATGAGCAGTTCTTC. As protein: CATGIGLADYNEQFF.